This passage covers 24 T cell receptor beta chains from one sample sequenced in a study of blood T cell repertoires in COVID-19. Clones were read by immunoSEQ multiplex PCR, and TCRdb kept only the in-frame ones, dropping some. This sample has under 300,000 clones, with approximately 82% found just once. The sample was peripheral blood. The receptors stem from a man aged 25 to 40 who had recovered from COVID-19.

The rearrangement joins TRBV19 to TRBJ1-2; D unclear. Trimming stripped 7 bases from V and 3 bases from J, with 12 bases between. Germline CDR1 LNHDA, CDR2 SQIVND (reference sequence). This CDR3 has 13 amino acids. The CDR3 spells CASNPRGDYGYTF. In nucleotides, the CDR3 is TGTGCCAGTAACCCTCGGGGTGACTATGGCTACACCTTC.

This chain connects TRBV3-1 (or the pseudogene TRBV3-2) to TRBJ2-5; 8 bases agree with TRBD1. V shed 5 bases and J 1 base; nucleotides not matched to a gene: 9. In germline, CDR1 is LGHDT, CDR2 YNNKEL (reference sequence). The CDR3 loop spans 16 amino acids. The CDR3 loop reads CASSTRSRGPQETQYF. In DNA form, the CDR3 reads TGTGCCAGCAGCACACGCTCCAGGGGGCCCCAAGAGACCCAGTACTTC.

This CDR3 is CASSLAAGLEDTQYF. CDR3 DNA sequence: TGTGCCAGCAGCTTAGCGGCGGGACTTGAAGATACGCAGTATTTT. The chain recombines TRBV7-2 with TRBJ2-3, with D perhaps TRBD2 (6 bases). The CDR3 is 15 amino acids. V was pared by 0 bases and J by 5 bases, with 12 bases between. Per the germline V gene, CDR1 is SGHTA and CDR2 is FQGNSA. The whole variable domain, filled in from reference TRBV7-2 and TRBJ2-3, reads GAGVSQSPSNKVTEKGKDVELRCDPISGHTALYWYRQSLGQGLEFLIYFQGNSAPDKSGLPSDRFSAERTGGSVSTLTIQRTQQEDSAVYLCASSLAAGLEDTQYFGPGTRLTVL.

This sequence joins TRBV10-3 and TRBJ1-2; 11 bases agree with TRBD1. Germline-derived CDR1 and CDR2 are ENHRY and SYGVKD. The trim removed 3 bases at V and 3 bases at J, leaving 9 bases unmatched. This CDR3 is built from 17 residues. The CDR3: CAISETGQGALDYGYTF. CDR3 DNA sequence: TGTGCCATCAGTGAAACCGGACAGGGGGCCTTGGACTATGGCTACACCTTC.

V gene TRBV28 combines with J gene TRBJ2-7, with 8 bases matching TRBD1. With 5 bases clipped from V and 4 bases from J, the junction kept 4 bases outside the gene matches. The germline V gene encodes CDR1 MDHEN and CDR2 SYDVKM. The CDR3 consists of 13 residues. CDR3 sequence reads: CASSPDRGYEQYF. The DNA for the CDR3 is TGTGCCAGCAGTCCCGACAGGGGTTACGAGCAGTACTTC.

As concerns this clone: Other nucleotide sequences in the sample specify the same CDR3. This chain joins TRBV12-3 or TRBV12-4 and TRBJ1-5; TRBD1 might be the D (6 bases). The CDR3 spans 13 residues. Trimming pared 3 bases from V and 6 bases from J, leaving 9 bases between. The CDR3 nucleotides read TGTGCCAGCAGTTTGGGAGGGGGTCAGCCCCAGCATTTT. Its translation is CASSLGGGQPQHF.

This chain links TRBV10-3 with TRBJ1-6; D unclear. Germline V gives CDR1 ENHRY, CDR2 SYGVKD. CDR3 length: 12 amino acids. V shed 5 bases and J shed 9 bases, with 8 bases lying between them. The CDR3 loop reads CAISSGRSPLHF. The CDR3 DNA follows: TGTGCCATCAGTTCGGGTCGTTCACCCCTCCACTTT.

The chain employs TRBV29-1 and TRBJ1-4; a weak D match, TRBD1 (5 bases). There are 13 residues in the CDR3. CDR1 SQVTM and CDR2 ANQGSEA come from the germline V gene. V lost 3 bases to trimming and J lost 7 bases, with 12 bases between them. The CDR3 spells CSVDGAVSEKLFF. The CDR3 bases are TGCAGCGTTGATGGGGCGGTGAGTGAAAAACTGTTTTTT.

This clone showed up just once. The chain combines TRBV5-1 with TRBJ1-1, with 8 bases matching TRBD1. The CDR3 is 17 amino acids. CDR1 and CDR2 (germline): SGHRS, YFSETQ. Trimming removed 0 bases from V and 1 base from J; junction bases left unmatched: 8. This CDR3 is CASSLDTGGFRNTEAFF. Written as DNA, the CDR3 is TGCGCCAGCAGCTTGGATACAGGGGGGTTTAGGAACACTGAAGCTTTCTTT.

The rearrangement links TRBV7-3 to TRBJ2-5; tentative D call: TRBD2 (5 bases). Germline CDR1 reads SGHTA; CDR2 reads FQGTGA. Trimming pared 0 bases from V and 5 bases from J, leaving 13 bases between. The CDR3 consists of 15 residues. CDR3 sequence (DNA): TGTGCCAGCAGCTTAACCTTCGGACGGGGTGAGACCCAGTACTTC. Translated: CASSLTFGRGETQYF.

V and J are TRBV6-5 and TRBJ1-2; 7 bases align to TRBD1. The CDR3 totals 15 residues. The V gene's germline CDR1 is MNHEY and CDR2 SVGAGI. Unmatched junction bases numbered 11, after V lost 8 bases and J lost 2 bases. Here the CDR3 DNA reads TGTGCCAGCTATGACAGGGAACCTCGAAACTATGGCTACACCTTC. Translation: CASYDREPRNYGYTF.

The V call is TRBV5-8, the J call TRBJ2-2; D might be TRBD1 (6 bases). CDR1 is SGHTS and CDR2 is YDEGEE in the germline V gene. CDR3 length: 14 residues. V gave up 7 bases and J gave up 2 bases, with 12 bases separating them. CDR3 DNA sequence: TGTGCCAGCCGCCCGGACAGCAACACCGGGGAGCTGTTTTTT. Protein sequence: CASRPDSNTGELFF.

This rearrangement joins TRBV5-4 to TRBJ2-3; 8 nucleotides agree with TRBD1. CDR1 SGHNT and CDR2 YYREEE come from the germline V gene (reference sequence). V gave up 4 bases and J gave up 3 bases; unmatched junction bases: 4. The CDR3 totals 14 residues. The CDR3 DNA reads TGTGCCAGCAGCAGTACAGGGGGGACAGATACGCAGTATTTT. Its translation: CASSSTGGTDTQYF.

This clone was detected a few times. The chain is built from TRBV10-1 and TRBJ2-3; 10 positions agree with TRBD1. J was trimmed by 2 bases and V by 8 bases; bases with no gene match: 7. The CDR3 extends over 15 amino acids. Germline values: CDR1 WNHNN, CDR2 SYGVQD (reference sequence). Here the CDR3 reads CASAPGTGDTDTQYF. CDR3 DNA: TGCGCCAGCGCCCCTGGGACAGGGGACACAGATACGCAGTATTTT.

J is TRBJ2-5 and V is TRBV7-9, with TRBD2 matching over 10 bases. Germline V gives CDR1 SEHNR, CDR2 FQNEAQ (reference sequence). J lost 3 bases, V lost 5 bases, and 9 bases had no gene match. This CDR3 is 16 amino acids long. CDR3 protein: CASSTNSGGSEETQYF. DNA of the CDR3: TGTGCCAGCAGCACAAATAGCGGGGGGTCTGAAGAGACCCAGTACTTC.

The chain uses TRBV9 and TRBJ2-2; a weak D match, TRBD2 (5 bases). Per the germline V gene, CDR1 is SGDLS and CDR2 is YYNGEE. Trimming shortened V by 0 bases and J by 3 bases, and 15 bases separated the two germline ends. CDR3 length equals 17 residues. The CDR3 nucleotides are TGTGCCAGCAGCGTAGCTACGGGGATCTTGGACACCGGGGAGCTGTTTTTT. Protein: CASSVATGILDTGELFF.

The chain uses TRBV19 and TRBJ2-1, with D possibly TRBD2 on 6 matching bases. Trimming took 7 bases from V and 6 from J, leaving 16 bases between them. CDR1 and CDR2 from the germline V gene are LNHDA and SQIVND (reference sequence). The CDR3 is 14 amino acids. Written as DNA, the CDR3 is TGTGCCAGTAATTCGCGGGGAATGGGCAATGAGCAGTTCTTC. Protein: CASNSRGMGNEQFF.

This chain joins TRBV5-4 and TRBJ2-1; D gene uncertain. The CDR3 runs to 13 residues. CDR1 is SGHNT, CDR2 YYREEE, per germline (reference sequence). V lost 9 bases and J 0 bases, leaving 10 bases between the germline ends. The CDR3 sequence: CAITGSSYNEQFF. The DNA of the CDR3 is TGTGCCATCACGGGTAGCTCCTACAATGAGCAGTTCTTC.

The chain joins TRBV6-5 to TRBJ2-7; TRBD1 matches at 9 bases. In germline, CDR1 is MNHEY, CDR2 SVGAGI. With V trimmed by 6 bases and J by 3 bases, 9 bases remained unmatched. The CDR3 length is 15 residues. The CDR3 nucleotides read TGTGCCAGCAGAAAGGCCCGGGACAGGGTCTACGAGCAGTACGTC. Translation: CASRKARDRVYEQYV.

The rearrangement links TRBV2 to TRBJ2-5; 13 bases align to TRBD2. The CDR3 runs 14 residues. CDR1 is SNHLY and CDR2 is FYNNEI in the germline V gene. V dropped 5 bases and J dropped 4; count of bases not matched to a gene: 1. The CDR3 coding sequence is TGTGCCAGCAGTAGACTAGCGGGGGGAGAGACCCAGTACTTC. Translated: CASSRLAGGETQYF.

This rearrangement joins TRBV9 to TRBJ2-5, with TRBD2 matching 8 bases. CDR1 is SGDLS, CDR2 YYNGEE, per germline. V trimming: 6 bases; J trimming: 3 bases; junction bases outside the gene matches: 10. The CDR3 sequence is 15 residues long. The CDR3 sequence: CASTPRSGGEETQYF. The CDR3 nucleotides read TGTGCCAGCACCCCCAGAAGCGGGGGAGAAGAGACCCAGTACTTC.

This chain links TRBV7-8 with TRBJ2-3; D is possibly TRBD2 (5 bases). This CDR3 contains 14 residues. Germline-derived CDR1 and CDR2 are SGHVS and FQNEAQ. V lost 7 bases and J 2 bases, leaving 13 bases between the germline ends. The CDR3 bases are TGTGCCAGCACACGGGAAACGTCCACAGATACGCAGTATTTT. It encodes CASTRETSTDTQYF. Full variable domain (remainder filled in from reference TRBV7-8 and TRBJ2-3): GAGVSQSPRYKVAKRGQDVALRCDPISGHVSLFWYQQALGQGPEFLTYFQNEAQLDKSGLPSDRFFAERPEGSVSTLKIQRTQQEDSAVYLCASTRETSTDTQYFGPGTRLTVL.

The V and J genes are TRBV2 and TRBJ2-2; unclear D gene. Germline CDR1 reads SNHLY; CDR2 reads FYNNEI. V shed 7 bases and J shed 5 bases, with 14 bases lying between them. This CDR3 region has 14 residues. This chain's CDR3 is CASTARGLTGELFF. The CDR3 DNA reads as TGTGCCAGCACTGCCCGAGGTTTGACCGGGGAGCTGTTTTTT. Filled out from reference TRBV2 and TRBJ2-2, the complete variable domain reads EPEVTQTPSHQVTQMGQEVILRCVPISNHLYFYWYRQILGQKVEFLVSFYNNEISEKSEIFDDQFSVERPDGSNFTLKIRSTKLEDSAMYFCASTARGLTGELFFGEGSRLTVL.

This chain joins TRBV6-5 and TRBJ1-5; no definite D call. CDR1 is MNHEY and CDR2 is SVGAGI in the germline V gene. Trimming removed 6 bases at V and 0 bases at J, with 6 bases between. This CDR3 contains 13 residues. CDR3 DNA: TGTGCCAGCAGGTTCGGTAGCAATCAGCCCCAGCATTTT. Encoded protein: CASRFGSNQPQHF.